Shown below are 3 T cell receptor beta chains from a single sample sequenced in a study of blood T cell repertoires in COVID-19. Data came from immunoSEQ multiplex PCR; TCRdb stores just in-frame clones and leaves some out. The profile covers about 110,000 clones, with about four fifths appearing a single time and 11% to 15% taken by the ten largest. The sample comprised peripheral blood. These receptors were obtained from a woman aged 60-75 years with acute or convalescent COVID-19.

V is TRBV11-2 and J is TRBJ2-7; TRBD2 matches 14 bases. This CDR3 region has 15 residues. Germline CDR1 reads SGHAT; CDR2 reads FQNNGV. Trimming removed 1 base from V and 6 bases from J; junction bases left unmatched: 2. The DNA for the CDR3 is TGTGCCAGCAGCTTAGCGGGACTAGCGGGAGCCGAGCAGTACTTC. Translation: CASSLAGLAGAEQYF.

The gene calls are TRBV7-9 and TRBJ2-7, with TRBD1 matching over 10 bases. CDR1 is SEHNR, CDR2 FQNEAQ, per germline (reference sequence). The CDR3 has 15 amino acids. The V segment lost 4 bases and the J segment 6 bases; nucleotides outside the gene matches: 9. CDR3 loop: CASSSLRQGAGEQYF. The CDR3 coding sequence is TGTGCCAGCAGCTCCCTTCGACAGGGGGCGGGCGAGCAGTACTTC.

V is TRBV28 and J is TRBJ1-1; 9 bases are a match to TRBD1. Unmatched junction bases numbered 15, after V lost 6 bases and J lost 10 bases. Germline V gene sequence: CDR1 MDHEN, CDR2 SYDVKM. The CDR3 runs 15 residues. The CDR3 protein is CASSPPGQGFIGAFF. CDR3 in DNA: TGTGCCAGCAGCCCCCCGGGACAGGGATTTATTGGAGCTTTCTTT.